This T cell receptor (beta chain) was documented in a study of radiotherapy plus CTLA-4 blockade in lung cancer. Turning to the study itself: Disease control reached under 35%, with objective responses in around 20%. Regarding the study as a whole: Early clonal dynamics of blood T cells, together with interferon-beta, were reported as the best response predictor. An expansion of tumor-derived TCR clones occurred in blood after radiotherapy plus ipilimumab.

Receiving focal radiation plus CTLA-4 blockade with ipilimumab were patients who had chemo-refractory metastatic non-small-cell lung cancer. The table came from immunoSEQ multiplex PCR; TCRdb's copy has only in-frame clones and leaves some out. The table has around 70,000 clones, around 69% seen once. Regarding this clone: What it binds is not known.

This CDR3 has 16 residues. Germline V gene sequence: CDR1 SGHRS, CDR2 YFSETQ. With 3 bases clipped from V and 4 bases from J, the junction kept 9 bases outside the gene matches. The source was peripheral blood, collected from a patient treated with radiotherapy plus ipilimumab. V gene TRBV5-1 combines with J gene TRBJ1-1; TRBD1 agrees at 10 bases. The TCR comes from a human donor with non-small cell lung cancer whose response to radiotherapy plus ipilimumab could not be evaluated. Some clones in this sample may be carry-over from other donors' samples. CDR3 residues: CASSSDRGLRITEAFF. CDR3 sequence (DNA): TGCGCCAGCAGCTCTGACAGGGGGCTACGAATCACTGAAGCTTTCTTT. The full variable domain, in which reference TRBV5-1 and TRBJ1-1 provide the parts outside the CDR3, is KAGVTQTPRYLIKTRGQQVTLSCSPISGHRSVSWYQQTPGQGLQFLFEYFSETQRNKGNFPGRFSGRQFSNSRSEMNVSTLELGDSALYLCASSSDRGLRITEAFFGQGTRLTVV.